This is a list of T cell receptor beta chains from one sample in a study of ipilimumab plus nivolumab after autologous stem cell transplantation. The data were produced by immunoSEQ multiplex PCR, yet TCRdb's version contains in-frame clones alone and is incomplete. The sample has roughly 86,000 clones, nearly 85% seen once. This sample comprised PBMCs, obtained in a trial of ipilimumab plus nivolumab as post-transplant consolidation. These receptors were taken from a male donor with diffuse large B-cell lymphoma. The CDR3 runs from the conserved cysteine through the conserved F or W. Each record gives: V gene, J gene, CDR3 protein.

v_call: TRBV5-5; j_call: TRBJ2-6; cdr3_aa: CASSSSSGANVLTF
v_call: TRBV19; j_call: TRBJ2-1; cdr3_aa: CASSMGRGGASYNEQFF
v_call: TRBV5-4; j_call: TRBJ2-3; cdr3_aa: CASSSGVGPDTQYF
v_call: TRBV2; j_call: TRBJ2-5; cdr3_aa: CASSDGGQVTETQYF
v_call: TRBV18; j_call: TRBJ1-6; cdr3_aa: CASSPQGANNSPLHF
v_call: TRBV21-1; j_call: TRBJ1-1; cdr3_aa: CARKFGGQLNTEAFF
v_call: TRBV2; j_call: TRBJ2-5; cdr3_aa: CASRASGGETQYF
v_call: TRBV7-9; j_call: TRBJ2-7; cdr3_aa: CASSFYATYEQYF
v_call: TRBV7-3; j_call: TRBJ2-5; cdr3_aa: CASSNQAKETQYF
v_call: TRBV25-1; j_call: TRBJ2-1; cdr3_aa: CASMGQGYNEQFF
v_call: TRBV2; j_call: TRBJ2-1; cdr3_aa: CASSELGGSSTGNEQFF
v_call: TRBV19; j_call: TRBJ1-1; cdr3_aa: CASSILIDTEAFF
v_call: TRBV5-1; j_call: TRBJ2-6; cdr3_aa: CASSLEGRRSGANVLTF
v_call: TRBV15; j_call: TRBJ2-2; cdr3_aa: CATSRGPGTSGGSVTGELFF
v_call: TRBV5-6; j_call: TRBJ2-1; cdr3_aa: CASSLGPYQQFF
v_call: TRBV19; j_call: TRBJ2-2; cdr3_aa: CASSIQTNTGELFF
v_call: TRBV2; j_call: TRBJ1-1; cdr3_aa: CASKGEYTEAFF
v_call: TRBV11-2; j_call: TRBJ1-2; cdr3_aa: CASSPPVAYGYTF
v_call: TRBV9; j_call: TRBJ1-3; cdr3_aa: CASSVAGADTIYF
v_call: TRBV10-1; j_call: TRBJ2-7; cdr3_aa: CASSEGDEQYF
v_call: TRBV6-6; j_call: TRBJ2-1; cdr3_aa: CASSSLTSGYNEQFF
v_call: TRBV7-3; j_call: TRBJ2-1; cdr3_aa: CASSPNQGADEQFF
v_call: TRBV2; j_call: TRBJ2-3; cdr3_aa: CASSASGMSPDTQYF
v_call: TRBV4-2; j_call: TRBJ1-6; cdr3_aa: CASSQDGRNNSPLHF
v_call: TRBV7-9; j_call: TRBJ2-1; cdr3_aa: CASSLVSGSANEQFF
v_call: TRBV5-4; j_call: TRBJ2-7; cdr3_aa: CASRLGQGPSYEQYF
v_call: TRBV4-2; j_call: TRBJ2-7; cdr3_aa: CASSQGRFGQGKNEQYF
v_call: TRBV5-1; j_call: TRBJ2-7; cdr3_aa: CASSLGRLATYGQYF
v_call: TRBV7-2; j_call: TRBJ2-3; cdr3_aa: CASSLNTSPTDTQYF
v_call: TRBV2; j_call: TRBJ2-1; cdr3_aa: CASNGDLRNEQFF
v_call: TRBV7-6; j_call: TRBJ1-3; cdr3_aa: CASSLESQGASGNTIYF